This T cell receptor (beta chain) was sequenced during a study of Graves' ophthalmopathy and Graves' hyperthyroidism (dated by TCRdb to between 2017 and 2018). With respect to the entire study: Peripheral blood was collected at initial diagnosis, before any treatment. The study used TCR beta repertoire signatures to distinguish Graves' ophthalmopathy from Graves' hyperthyroidism and to predict progression to ophthalmopathy. In total, 135 blood samples were TCR-sequenced: approximately 42 ophthalmopathy, around 75 hyperthyroidism and 17 hyperthyroidism-to-ophthalmopathy patients. To explore V-J signatures that distinguish ophthalmopathy from hyperthyroidism, a discovery set of 100 patients was enrolled, made up of 40 to 45 with ophthalmopathy and 55 to 65 with stable hyperthyroidism. The independent validation cohort included 18 hyperthyroidism patients plus 17 patients who later progressed from hyperthyroidism to ophthalmopathy. T-cell repertoires of thyroid tissue and blood were compared in over 5 hyperthyroidism patients. Following sample collection, hyperthyroidism patients were given methimazole at a starting dose of 30 mg daily, and ophthalmopathy patients were given high-dose intravenous methylprednisolone. The roughly 100 discovery patients were randomly divided into training and test sets at a 7:3 ratio. Study-wide conclusions, independent of this receptor: In validation, the model predicted ophthalmopathy progression with 70.59% sensitivity and about 77% specificity; 12 predicted patients were CT-confirmed with GO in a median of approximately 6.5 months. No statistical method was used to predetermine the sample size, and group allocation was not hidden from the investigators. Most expanded thyroid clonotypes with a frequency above 0.001 also appeared in blood, which suggests that blood repertoires may reflect the immune response in the thyroid. The 13-signature model separated ophthalmopathy from stable hyperthyroidism with 85% to 90% sensitivity and around 81% specificity in cross-validation, and 80%/75% in the test set.

The germline V gene gives CDR1 as SGHRS and CDR2 as YFSETQ. The junction shows trimming of 4 bases on V and 4 bases on J, plus 9 bases between the germline ends. The CDR3 sequence holds 13 residues, the cysteine and phenylalanine included. Only the CDR3 region is kept as DNA, spanning 39 bases read in frame from base 1. A patient counted as having stable hyperthyroidism if there was no progression to ophthalmopathy within 18 months of follow-up. Patients with hyperthyroidism were aged 18 to 65 years, had been newly diagnosed, and had a disease duration of less than 2 months. Anyone with other autoimmune diseases, uncontrolled infections, pregnancy or lactation was excluded from the study. Clinical symptoms, serum thyroxine, TRAb, thyroid ultrasound and orbital computed tomography were used for diagnosis. Using Ficoll-Paque density gradient centrifugation, PBMCs were isolated from 8.5 to 10 ml of fresh peripheral blood. Total RNA was extracted using Trizol reagent, and RNA quality was checked on an Agilent 2100 Bioanalyzer.

For repertoire sequencing, the TCR beta CDR3 regions were amplified from RNA transcripts. The first round of RT-PCR was done with HTBI primers and the Qiagen OneStep RT-PCR kit, and was followed by a second round of multiplex PCR, then size selection and purification. Libraries were sequenced on an Illumina HiSeq2000 using paired-end 100 bp reads. The authors' pipeline ran thus. SOAPnuke was used to process the reads, removing any read that contained adapters or uncalled bases, had a mean Phred below 15, or lacked an exact match to the constant primer or identifier. High-quality paired reads were merged with COPE v1.2.5. Each unique nucleotide sequence was defined as a clonotype, and clonotypes were aligned to IMGT TRB V, D and J references with MiTCR v1.1. Analysis was restricted to V-J combinations with a frequency above 0.0001, which covered roughly 99% of repertoires. For each V-J combination, a TCR clonal expansion and chaos score was defined as F50 clonal expansion divided by the chaos observed in the TCRdist matrix. Features were reduced by Welch's t-statistics and random forest to about a dozen V-J combinations, which fed a naive Bayes classifier. Thyroid-blood repertoire similarity was quantified with the Morisita-Horn index. The public reads were run again by TCRdb, first through fastp at Q25 and then through MiXCR, and only productive beta chains were kept. CDR3 protein sequences are deduplicated, and each keeps its most common genes and DNA. These V and J calls originate from TCRdb's pipeline instead of the authors' own analysis. This sample gives roughly 410,000 distinct CDR3 sequences in total; 15% of them show up just once. Approximately 7% of the sample is taken by the ten largest.

This clonotype was observed many times. Its binding antigen is unknown. Qualities for individual bases were not recorded, and no much larger clone is one base off. The chain uses TRBV5-1 and TRBJ1-5; TRBD1 is possibly the D segment (5 matching bases). This sequence was found in a woman aged 18-30 years with stable Graves' hyperthyroidism. Donor details come from another sample of the same person, matched by shared clones. The sample was peripheral blood. The CDR3 region has the sequence CASSRDGNQPQHF. The sequenced DNA: TGCGCCAGCAGCCGGGACGGAAATCAGCCCCAGCATTTT.